The entry below describes one T cell receptor beta chain. What it binds is not known. The CDR3 extends over 14 amino acids. Germline trimming cut 5 bases from V and 5 bases from J; bases unmatched to any gene: 7. CDR1 is ENHRY and CDR2 is SYGVKD in the germline V gene. TCRdb used MiXCR to reprocess the 5' RACE reads, holding one entry per CDR3 protein. The sample shows 1,800,000 or so distinct CDR3 sequences, less than 40% of them seen only once. The data were taken from a study of identical twins. Findings and caveats of the study: The abundant beta clonotypes from cord blood had fewer insertions, and memory repertoires had none of this. It was possible that invariant MAIT and iNKT cells partly confounded the zero-insertion analyses.

The chain recombines TRBV10-3 with TRBJ1-1, with 8 bases matching TRBD1. The sequenced sample consisted of cord blood. This TCR was sampled from a newborn girl in good health. CDR3 in amino acids: CAISPGQGRTEAFF. The CDR3 DNA follows: TGTGCCATCAGTCCAGGACAGGGAAGGACTGAAGCTTTCTTT.